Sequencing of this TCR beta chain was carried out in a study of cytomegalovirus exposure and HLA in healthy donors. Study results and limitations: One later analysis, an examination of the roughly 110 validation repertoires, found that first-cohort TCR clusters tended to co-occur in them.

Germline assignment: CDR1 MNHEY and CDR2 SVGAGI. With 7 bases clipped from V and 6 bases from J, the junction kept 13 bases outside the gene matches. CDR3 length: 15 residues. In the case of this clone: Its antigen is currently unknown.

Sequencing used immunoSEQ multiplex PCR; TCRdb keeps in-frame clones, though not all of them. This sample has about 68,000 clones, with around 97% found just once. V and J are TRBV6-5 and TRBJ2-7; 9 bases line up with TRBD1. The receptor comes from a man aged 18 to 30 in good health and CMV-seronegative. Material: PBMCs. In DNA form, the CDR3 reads TGTGCCAGCACACAGGGGGCGATCTTAGGGACCGAGCAGTACTTC. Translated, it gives CASTQGAILGTEQYF.